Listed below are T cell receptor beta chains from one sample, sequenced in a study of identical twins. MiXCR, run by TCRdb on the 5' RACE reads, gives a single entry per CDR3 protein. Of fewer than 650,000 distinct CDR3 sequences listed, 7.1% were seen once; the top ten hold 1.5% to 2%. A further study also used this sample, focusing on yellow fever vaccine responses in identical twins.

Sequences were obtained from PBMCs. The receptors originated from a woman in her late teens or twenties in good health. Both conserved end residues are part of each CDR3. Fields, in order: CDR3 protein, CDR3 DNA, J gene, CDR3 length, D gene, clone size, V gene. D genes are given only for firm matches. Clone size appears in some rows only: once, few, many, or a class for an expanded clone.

CDR3aa: CSGRGGLTGELFF
CDR3nt: TGCAGTGGTCGCGGGGGGCTAACCGGGGAGCTGTTTTTT
j_gene: TRBJ2-2
len: 13
d_gene: TRBD2
abundance: few
v_gene: TRBV20-1

CDR3aa: CSANSGVQPQHF
CDR3nt: TGCAGTGCTAACTCAGGGGTTCAGCCCCAGCATTTT
j_gene: TRBJ1-5
len: 12
d_gene: NA
abundance: NA
v_gene: TRBV20-1

CDR3aa: CASRGRVGQGYEQYF
CDR3nt: TGTGCCAGCAGGGGAAGGGTGGGACAGGGCTACGAGCAGTACTTC
j_gene: TRBJ2-7
len: 15
d_gene: TRBD1
abundance: many
v_gene: TRBV27

CDR3aa: CASSQARGWGEGYTF
CDR3nt: TGCGCCAGCAGCCAAGCTAGGGGGTGGGGAGAAGGCTACACCTTC
j_gene: TRBJ1-2
len: 15
d_gene: NA
abundance: NA
v_gene: TRBV4-1

CDR3aa: CASNGGGYEQFF
CDR3nt: TGTGCCAGCAACGGGGGCGGGTATGAGCAGTTCTTC
j_gene: TRBJ2-1
len: 12
d_gene: NA
abundance: NA
v_gene: TRBV2

CDR3aa: CASSLKKPRGYNEQFF
CDR3nt: TGTGCCAGCAGTTTAAAAAAGCCGAGGGGGTACAATGAGCAGTTCTTC
j_gene: TRBJ2-1
len: 16
d_gene: NA
abundance: NA
v_gene: TRBV28

CDR3aa: CASSLAGGPSSGANVLTF
CDR3nt: TGCGCCAGCAGCTTGGCCGGGGGGCCAAGCTCTGGGGCCAACGTCCTGACTTTC
j_gene: TRBJ2-6
len: 18
d_gene: NA
abundance: few
v_gene: TRBV5-1

CDR3aa: CASSVGTRGIWQETQYF
CDR3nt: TGCGCCAGCAGCGTCGGGACTAGGGGTATATGGCAAGAGACCCAGTACTTC
j_gene: TRBJ2-5
len: 17
d_gene: TRBD2
abundance: NA
v_gene: TRBV5-1

CDR3aa: CASRFPVSPSTEAFF
CDR3nt: TGCGCCAGCAGGTTCCCCGTTTCCCCCTCAACTGAAGCTTTCTTT
j_gene: TRBJ1-1
len: 15
d_gene: NA
abundance: many
v_gene: TRBV5-1

CDR3aa: CSASPPSPLGYEQYF
CDR3nt: TGCAGTGCTAGTCCACCTAGCCCACTGGGCTACGAGCAGTACTTC
j_gene: TRBJ2-7
len: 15
d_gene: NA
abundance: NA
v_gene: TRBV20-1

CDR3aa: CASSQGGSNTDTQYF
CDR3nt: TGCGCCAGCAGCCAAGGGGGGTCAAATACAGATACGCAGTATTTT
j_gene: TRBJ2-3
len: 15
d_gene: NA
abundance: few
v_gene: TRBV5-1

CDR3aa: CASSLGRPSGNTIYF
CDR3nt: TGTGCCAGCAGTTTAGGACGGCCATCCGGAAACACCATATATTTT
j_gene: TRBJ1-3
len: 15
d_gene: NA
abundance: few
v_gene: TRBV28

CDR3aa: CSAAQSGQRLTGELFF
CDR3nt: TGCAGTGCCGCTCAATCGGGACAGCGTCTCACCGGGGAGCTGTTTTTT
j_gene: TRBJ2-2
len: 16
d_gene: TRBD1
abundance: few
v_gene: TRBV20-1

CDR3aa: CASSSTGGRNTGELFF
CDR3nt: TGCGCCAGCAGCAGCACAGGGGGCAGGAACACCGGGGAGCTGTTTTTT
j_gene: TRBJ2-2
len: 16
d_gene: TRBD1
abundance: few
v_gene: TRBV5-1

CDR3aa: CASSQGQPFYGYTF
CDR3nt: TGTGCCAGCAGCCAAGGCCAGCCCTTCTATGGCTACACCTTC
j_gene: TRBJ1-2
len: 14
d_gene: NA
abundance: few
v_gene: TRBV3-1

CDR3aa: CASTLPGLAGNNEQFF
CDR3nt: TGTGCCAGCACTCTCCCGGGACTAGCGGGAAACAATGAGCAGTTCTTC
j_gene: TRBJ2-1
len: 16
d_gene: TRBD2
abundance: NA
v_gene: TRBV25-1

CDR3aa: CASSLNGDTEAFF
CDR3nt: TGTGCCAGCAGCTTAAACGGGGACACTGAAGCTTTCTTT
j_gene: TRBJ1-1
len: 13
d_gene: NA
abundance: few
v_gene: TRBV7-9

CDR3aa: CSAPLAYTGELFF
CDR3nt: TGCAGTGCCCCACTAGCCTACACCGGGGAGCTGTTTTTT
j_gene: TRBJ2-2
len: 13
d_gene: NA
abundance: many
v_gene: TRBV20-1

CDR3aa: CASSPLVGGSGAQYF
CDR3nt: TGTGCCAGCAGCCCTTTGGTGGGCGGGAGTGGAGCGCAGTATTTT
j_gene: TRBJ2-3
len: 15
d_gene: TRBD2
abundance: few
v_gene: TRBV7-6

CDR3aa: CASSLSTGTGYTDTQYF
CDR3nt: TGCGCCAGCAGCTTATCTACCGGGACAGGCTACACAGATACGCAGTATTTT
j_gene: TRBJ2-3
len: 17
d_gene: TRBD1
abundance: many
v_gene: TRBV5-1

CDR3aa: CASSAPILRVAQDEQFF
CDR3nt: TGTGCCAGCAGCGCCCCGATTTTAAGGGTAGCGCAGGATGAGCAGTTCTTC
j_gene: TRBJ2-1
len: 17
d_gene: NA
abundance: NA
v_gene: TRBV7-9

CDR3aa: CASSLEPTGEAFF
CDR3nt: TGCGCCAGCAGCTTGGAGCCCACAGGGGAAGCTTTCTTT
j_gene: TRBJ1-1
len: 13
d_gene: NA
abundance: many
v_gene: TRBV5-1

CDR3aa: CSAILTAPGMNTEAFF
CDR3nt: TGCAGTGCTATCCTCACAGCCCCGGGGATGAACACTGAAGCTTTCTTT
j_gene: TRBJ1-1
len: 16
d_gene: NA
abundance: few
v_gene: TRBV20-1

CDR3aa: CASSRGTGTSYGYTF
CDR3nt: TGTGCCAGCAGCCGCGGGACAGGGACAAGTTATGGCTACACCTTC
j_gene: TRBJ1-2
len: 15
d_gene: TRBD1
abundance: many
v_gene: TRBV5-6

CDR3aa: CASSQGTPPNEKLFF
CDR3nt: TGCGCCAGCAGCCAAGGGACACCTCCTAATGAAAAACTGTTTTTT
j_gene: TRBJ1-4
len: 15
d_gene: NA
abundance: few
v_gene: TRBV4-1

CDR3aa: CASSSWRGGANGYTF
CDR3nt: TGTGCCAGCAGTTCCTGGAGGGGGGGGGCAAATGGCTACACCTTC
j_gene: TRBJ1-2
len: 15
d_gene: NA
abundance: many
v_gene: TRBV12-3/TRBV12-4

CDR3aa: CASSPQRYQETQYF
CDR3nt: TGTGCCAGCAGCCCCCAGAGGTACCAAGAGACCCAGTACTTC
j_gene: TRBJ2-5
len: 14
d_gene: NA
abundance: few
v_gene: TRBV3-1

CDR3aa: CASSPTTFDEQYF
CDR3nt: TGTGCCAGCAGTCCGACTACATTCGACGAGCAGTACTTC
j_gene: TRBJ2-7
len: 13
d_gene: NA
abundance: NA
v_gene: TRBV11-3

CDR3aa: CASSYTVVISYNEQFF
CDR3nt: TGTGCCAGCAGTTACACCGTAGTTATCTCCTACAATGAGCAGTTCTTC
j_gene: TRBJ2-1
len: 16
d_gene: NA
abundance: NA
v_gene: TRBV27

CDR3aa: CASSVAGRASGEQFF
CDR3nt: TGTGCCAGCAGCGTAGCTGGCAGGGCTTCGGGAGAGCAGTTCTTC
j_gene: TRBJ2-1
len: 15
d_gene: NA
abundance: NA
v_gene: TRBV9

CDR3aa: CASSPSTEFYGYTF
CDR3nt: TGTGCCAGCTCACCGTCGACGGAATTCTATGGCTACACCTTC
j_gene: TRBJ1-2
len: 14
d_gene: NA
abundance: many
v_gene: TRBV18

CDR3aa: CSASSFTGGPYNEQFF
CDR3nt: TGCAGCGCCTCTTCCTTCACGGGAGGGCCTTACAATGAGCAGTTCTTC
j_gene: TRBJ2-1
len: 16
d_gene: TRBD2
abundance: many
v_gene: TRBV29-1

CDR3aa: CASRPGSGTGETQYF
CDR3nt: TGTGCCAGCAGGCCAGGGAGCGGGACCGGGGAGACCCAGTACTTC
j_gene: TRBJ2-5
len: 15
d_gene: TRBD2
abundance: few
v_gene: TRBV7-9

CDR3aa: CASSHSNNEQFF
CDR3nt: TGTGCCAGCAGCCACAGCAACAATGAGCAGTTCTTC
j_gene: TRBJ2-1
len: 12
d_gene: NA
abundance: NA
v_gene: TRBV3-1

CDR3aa: CASRERTGFYEQYF
CDR3nt: TGTGCCAGCAGAGAGAGGACAGGGTTCTACGAGCAGTACTTC
j_gene: TRBJ2-7
len: 14
d_gene: TRBD1
abundance: NA
v_gene: TRBV2

CDR3aa: CASSEDSGSLNEQYF
CDR3nt: TGTGCCAGCAGTGAAGATAGCGGGAGTCTAAACGAGCAGTACTTC
j_gene: TRBJ2-7
len: 15
d_gene: TRBD2
abundance: NA
v_gene: TRBV2

CDR3aa: CASSRTGGTNTGELFF
CDR3nt: TGTGCCAGCAGTCGAACAGGGGGCACGAACACCGGGGAGCTGTTTTTT
j_gene: TRBJ2-2
len: 16
d_gene: TRBD1
abundance: many
v_gene: TRBV12-3/TRBV12-4

CDR3aa: CASSLHGIKEQFF
CDR3nt: TGTGCCAGCAGTTTACACGGAATAAAGGAGCAGTTCTTC
j_gene: TRBJ2-1
len: 13
d_gene: NA
abundance: many
v_gene: TRBV12-3/TRBV12-4

CDR3aa: CASSQGTMSTDTQYF
CDR3nt: TGTGCCAGCAGCCAAGGGACAATGAGCACAGATACGCAGTATTTT
j_gene: TRBJ2-3
len: 15
d_gene: NA
abundance: few
v_gene: TRBV3-1

CDR3aa: CASLRTLNTGELFF
CDR3nt: TGTGCCAGCCTGAGGACACTGAACACCGGGGAGCTGTTTTTT
j_gene: TRBJ2-2
len: 14
d_gene: NA
abundance: NA
v_gene: TRBV6-2/TRBV6-3

CDR3aa: CASSREFGDEQFF
CDR3nt: TGTGCCAGCAGTCGGGAGTTCGGCGATGAGCAGTTCTTC
j_gene: TRBJ2-1
len: 13
d_gene: NA
abundance: few
v_gene: TRBV6-4

CDR3aa: CASSPQGSGEQYF
CDR3nt: TGTGCCAGCTCACCACAGGGCTCGGGGGAGCAGTACTTC
j_gene: TRBJ2-7
len: 13
d_gene: NA
abundance: NA
v_gene: TRBV18

CDR3aa: CATRGTVAETQYF
CDR3nt: TGTGCCACCCGCGGGACTGTCGCGGAGACCCAGTACTTC
j_gene: TRBJ2-5
len: 13
d_gene: NA
abundance: NA
v_gene: TRBV10-3

CDR3aa: CSVGLTTEAFF
CDR3nt: TGCAGTGTCGGGCTAACCACTGAAGCTTTCTTT
j_gene: TRBJ1-1
len: 11
d_gene: NA
abundance: many
v_gene: TRBV20-1

CDR3aa: CASRGTAMNTEAFF
CDR3nt: TGTGCCAGCCGGGGGACAGCTATGAACACTGAAGCTTTCTTT
j_gene: TRBJ1-1
len: 14
d_gene: TRBD1
abundance: many
v_gene: TRBV3-1

CDR3aa: CASWVSGRGRTGELFF
CDR3nt: TGTGCCAGCTGGGTTAGCGGGAGGGGTCGAACCGGGGAGCTGTTTTTT
j_gene: TRBJ2-2
len: 16
d_gene: TRBD2
abundance: many
v_gene: TRBV6-1

CDR3aa: CASSLGPSLYNEQFF
CDR3nt: TGTGCCAGCAGCCTTGGACCGTCCCTGTACAATGAGCAGTTCTTC
j_gene: TRBJ2-1
len: 15
d_gene: NA
abundance: NA
v_gene: TRBV7-8

CDR3aa: CASSPLTGDSPSGANVLTF
CDR3nt: TGTGCCAGCTCACCATTGACTGGGGACAGCCCATCTGGGGCCAACGTCCTGACTTTC
j_gene: TRBJ2-6
len: 19
d_gene: TRBD1
abundance: once
v_gene: TRBV18

CDR3aa: CSVSLWPDAMNTEAFF
CDR3nt: TGCAGCGTTTCCCTTTGGCCAGATGCTATGAACACTGAAGCTTTCTTT
j_gene: TRBJ1-1
len: 16
d_gene: NA
abundance: many
v_gene: TRBV29-1

CDR3aa: CASSRVLAGGTLHEQYF
CDR3nt: TGTGCCAGCAGCCGTGTCCTAGCGGGAGGGACCCTCCACGAGCAGTACTTC
j_gene: TRBJ2-7
len: 17
d_gene: TRBD2
abundance: once
v_gene: TRBV7-6

CDR3aa: CATSRGGAGGYNEQFF
CDR3nt: TGTGCCACCAGCAGAGGTGGAGCGGGGGGTTACAATGAGCAGTTCTTC
j_gene: TRBJ2-1
len: 16
d_gene: TRBD2
abundance: many
v_gene: TRBV15

CDR3aa: CASSGKTGGPLAKNIQYF
CDR3nt: TGTGCCAGCAGCGGGAAAACAGGGGGTCCCCTAGCCAAAAACATTCAGTACTTC
j_gene: TRBJ2-4
len: 18
d_gene: TRBD1
abundance: many
v_gene: TRBV2

CDR3aa: CASREGWGTGELFF
CDR3nt: TGCGCCAGCAGAGAGGGATGGGGCACCGGGGAGCTGTTTTTT
j_gene: TRBJ2-2
len: 14
d_gene: NA
abundance: many
v_gene: TRBV5-1

CDR3aa: CASSYRPGGDEQFF
CDR3nt: TGCGCCAGCAGCTACCGGCCGGGGGGGGATGAGCAGTTCTTC
j_gene: TRBJ2-1
len: 14
d_gene: TRBD2
abundance: few
v_gene: TRBV5-1

CDR3aa: CASSLRGAGYGYTF
CDR3nt: TGTGCCAGCAGTTTAAGGGGTGCGGGGTATGGCTACACCTTC
j_gene: TRBJ1-2
len: 14
d_gene: NA
abundance: few
v_gene: TRBV28

CDR3aa: CASSLASIRAYNSPLHF
CDR3nt: TGTGCCAGCAGCTTAGCTTCAATCAGGGCGTATAATTCACCCCTCCACTTT
j_gene: TRBJ1-6
len: 17
d_gene: NA
abundance: many
v_gene: TRBV7-2

CDR3aa: CSASQGLGYSYEQYF
CDR3nt: TGCAGTGCTAGCCAAGGACTAGGTTACTCCTACGAGCAGTACTTC
j_gene: TRBJ2-7
len: 15
d_gene: TRBD2
abundance: NA
v_gene: TRBV20-1

CDR3aa: CASSQGTGGYQPQHF
CDR3nt: TGTGCCAGCAGCCAAGGGACAGGGGGCTATCAGCCCCAGCATTTT
j_gene: TRBJ1-5
len: 15
d_gene: TRBD1
abundance: many
v_gene: TRBV7-6

CDR3aa: CSARGTLSYEQYF
CDR3nt: TGCAGTGCTAGAGGGACACTCTCCTACGAGCAGTACTTC
j_gene: TRBJ2-7
len: 13
d_gene: NA
abundance: NA
v_gene: TRBV20-1